This T cell receptor (beta chain) is drawn from a study of CD8 T cells in Susac syndrome. This clonotype is a singleton in its sample. Random hexamers were used to reverse transcribe an amount of roughly 0.45 to 1 ug RNA. Each CDR3 protein is one row after TCRdb ran MiXCR on the immunoSEQ multiplex PCR reads. The sample holds about 150,000 distinct CDR3 sequences, around 93% seen once. Trimming took 1 base from V and 3 from J, leaving 10 bases between them. There are 15 residues in the CDR3. Germline values: CDR1 MNHEY, CDR2 SMNVEV (reference sequence). V gene TRBV27 combines with J gene TRBJ2-1; tentatively, D is TRBD2 (6 bases). The sequencing input was CD8+ T cells from PBMCs. The sequence was collected from a human donor with Susac syndrome. CDR3 in DNA: TGTGCCAGCAGTTTATTGGGACTTCTCTACAATGAGCAGTTCTTC. Residues: CASSLLGLLYNEQFF.